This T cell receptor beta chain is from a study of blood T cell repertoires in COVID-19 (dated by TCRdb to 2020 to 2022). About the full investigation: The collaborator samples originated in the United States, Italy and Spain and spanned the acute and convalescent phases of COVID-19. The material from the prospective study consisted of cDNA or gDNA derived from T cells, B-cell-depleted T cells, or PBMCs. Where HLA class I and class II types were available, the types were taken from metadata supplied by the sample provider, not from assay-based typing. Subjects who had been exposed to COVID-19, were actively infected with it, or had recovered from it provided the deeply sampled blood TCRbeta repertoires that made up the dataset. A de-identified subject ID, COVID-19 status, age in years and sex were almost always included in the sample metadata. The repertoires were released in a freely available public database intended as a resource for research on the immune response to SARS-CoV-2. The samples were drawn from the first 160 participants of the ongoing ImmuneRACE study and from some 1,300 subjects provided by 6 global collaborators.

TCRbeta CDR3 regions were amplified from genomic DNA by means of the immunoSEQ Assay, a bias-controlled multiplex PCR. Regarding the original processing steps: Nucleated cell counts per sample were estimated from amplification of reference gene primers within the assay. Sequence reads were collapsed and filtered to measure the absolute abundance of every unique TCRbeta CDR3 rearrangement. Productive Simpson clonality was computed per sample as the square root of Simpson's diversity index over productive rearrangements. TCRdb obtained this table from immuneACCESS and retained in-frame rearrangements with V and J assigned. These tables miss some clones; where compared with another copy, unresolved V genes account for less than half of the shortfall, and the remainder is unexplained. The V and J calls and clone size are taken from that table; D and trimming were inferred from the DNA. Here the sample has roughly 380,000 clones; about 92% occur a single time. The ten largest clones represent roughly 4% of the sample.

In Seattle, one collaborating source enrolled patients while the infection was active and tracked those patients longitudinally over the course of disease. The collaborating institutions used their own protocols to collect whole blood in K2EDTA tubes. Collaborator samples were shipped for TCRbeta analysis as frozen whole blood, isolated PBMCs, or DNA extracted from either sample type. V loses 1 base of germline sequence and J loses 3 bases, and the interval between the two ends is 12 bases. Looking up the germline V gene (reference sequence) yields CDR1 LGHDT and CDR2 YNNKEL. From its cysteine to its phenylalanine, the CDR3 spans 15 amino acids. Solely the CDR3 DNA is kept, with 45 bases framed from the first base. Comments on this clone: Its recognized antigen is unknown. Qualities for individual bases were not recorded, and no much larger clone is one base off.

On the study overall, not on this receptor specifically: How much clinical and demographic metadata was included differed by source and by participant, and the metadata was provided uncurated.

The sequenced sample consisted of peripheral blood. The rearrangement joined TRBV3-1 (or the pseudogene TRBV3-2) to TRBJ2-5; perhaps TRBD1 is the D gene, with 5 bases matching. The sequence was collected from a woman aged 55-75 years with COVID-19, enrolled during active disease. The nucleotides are TGTGCCAGCAGCCAAGTTCCAGCAGGGAAAGAGACCCAGTACTTC. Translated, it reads CASSQVPAGKETQYF.